A selection of T cell receptor beta chains follows, all from one sample in a study of STAT5B mutations in CD4+ large granular lymphocyte leukemia. Assay: immunoSEQ multiplex PCR; the TCRdb copy retains only in-frame clones and omits some. The sample includes approximately 49,000 clones, 70% of them seen just once. Sequenced: CD4+ T cells from blood buffy coats. These receptors were collected from a human donor in good health. Both conserved end residues are part of each CDR3.

j_call cdr3_length v_call cdr3_aa
TRBJ1-1 15 TRBV11-2 CASSGLLGPNTEAFF
TRBJ2-2 16 TRBV6-5 CASSYSWDTNTGELFF
TRBJ2-7 12 TRBV2 CASNPDPYEQYF
TRBJ1-6 13 TRBV6-5 CASSYSHESPLHF
TRBJ1-2 13 TRBV5-1 CASSPGNRDGYTF
TRBJ1-3 15 TRBV18 CASSPAESSGNTIYF
TRBJ1-1 13 TRBV29-1 CSAAGQQNTEAFF
TRBJ1-1 12 TRBV7-9 CASSFVDTEAFF
TRBJ2-3 17 TRBV7-9 CASSLAETSGGTDTQYF
TRBJ2-3 14 TRBV7-9 CASSFGGGTDTQYF
TRBJ2-2 13 TRBV4-2 CASSQEGPGELFF
TRBJ2-7 14 TRBV30 CAWSVGGGTYEQYF
TRBJ1-1 16 TRBV6-4 CASSDDRSISNTEAFF
TRBJ1-5 16 TRBV7-2 CASSLEGVGRDQPQHF
TRBJ1-1 15 TRBV7-3 CASSLSGDPNTEAFF
TRBJ2-1 17 TRBV5-1 CASSPGGGAPSYNEQFF
TRBJ1-1 13 TRBV10-3 CAISQGSGTEAFF
TRBJ2-5 13 TRBV19 CASSITGGETQYF
TRBJ1-2 15 TRBV5-1 CASTPGQGIAGGYTF
TRBJ2-1 15 TRBV4-1 CASSQPRERGISQFF
TRBJ2-2 15 TRBV2 CASSREGGATGELFF
TRBJ2-1 15 TRBV5-1 CASSWTEGAYNEQFF